What follows are 9 T cell receptor beta chains derived from one specimen sequenced in a study of post-analysis software for immune sequencing data. Study results and limitations: Roughly five TRBV segments were more frequent in patients than controls; TRBV5-6, TRBV5-1 and TRBV20-1 belonged to this group.

Each TCR beta cDNA library carried unique molecular identifiers. Using its own MiXCR run on the PCR reads, TCRdb lists one record per CDR3 protein. Among 400,000 to 500,000 distinct CDR3 sequences, roughly 38% were seen once, and the ten largest hold less than 8%. Their specific antigens are unknown. Sequenced sample: blood. These receptors all stem from a girl aged 2 to 10 with multiple sclerosis.

The V call is TRBV5-1, the J call TRBJ1-6, with TRBD1 identical over 7 bases. Unmatched junction bases numbered 5, after V lost 0 bases and J lost 8 bases. CDR3 length equals 15 residues. CDR1 SGHRS and CDR2 YFSETQ come from the germline V gene. The CDR3 region is CASSLAQGRDSPLHF. CDR3 DNA: TGCGCCAGCAGCTTGGCACAGGGGCGAGATTCACCCCTCCACTTT. The complete variable domain, with remaining parts taken from reference TRBV5-1 and TRBJ1-6, reads KAGVTQTPRYLIKTRGQQVTLSCSPISGHRSVSWYQQTPGQGLQFLFEYFSETQRNKGNFPGRFSGRQFSNSRSEMNVSTLELGDSALYLCASSLAQGRDSPLHFGNGTRLTVT.

In this sample, this clonotype turned up a few times. This chain links TRBV5-5 with TRBJ2-1; TRBD1 agrees at 9 bases. CDR1 is SGHKS, CDR2 YYEKEE, per germline (reference sequence). The CDR3 covers 15 residues. Trimming cost V 5 bases and J 2 bases; bases outside gene matches: 5. CDR3 in DNA: TGTGCCAGCAGGCCGGGACAGGGAACCTACAATGAGCAGTTCTTC. Translating it yields CASRPGQGTYNEQFF.

Details on this clonotype: At one end, the junction sequence differs from germline, possibly due to a read error. V gene TRBV20-1 combines with J gene TRBJ1-4; possible D gene TRBD1, 5 bases. The CDR3 contains 15 residues. In germline, CDR1 is DFQATT, CDR2 SNEGSKA (reference sequence). As DNA, the CDR3 is TGCAGTGCTAGATTGGGACTTGCAACTAATGAAAAACGGTTTTTT. Amino acid sequence: CSARLGLATNEKRFF.

V gene TRBV6-5 combines with J gene TRBJ2-1; a possible D gene is TRBD1 (5 bases). V gave up 5 bases and J gave up 5 bases, with 13 bases separating them. From germline, CDR1 is MNHEY and CDR2 SVGAGI. The CDR3 length is 14 residues. CDR3 DNA sequence: TGTGCCAGCAGTCCAGGGTGGCTCGACAATGAGCAGTTCTTC. Protein product: CASSPGWLDNEQFF.

The chain couples TRBV20-1 to TRBJ2-3; TRBD2 might be the D (6 bases). The V end was cut by 6 bases, the J end by 5 bases, with 15 bases between. In germline, CDR1 is DFQATT, CDR2 SNEGSKA (reference sequence). CDR3 length: 13 amino acids. CDR3 sequence (DNA): TGCAGTGCACGACGGGAGCTACGAGATACGCAGTATTTT. This gives the protein CSARRELRDTQYF.

The V and J genes are TRBV28 and TRBJ1-5, with TRBD1 identical over 7 bases. Germline CDR1 is MDHEN and CDR2 is SYDVKM. V lost 4 bases to trimming and J lost 7 bases; unmatched junction nucleotides: 10. The CDR3 totals 15 residues. CDR3 nucleotide sequence: TGTGCCAGCAGTTCCCCGACAGGGTATAGGCAGCCCCAGCATTTT. It encodes CASSSPTGYRQPQHF.

This chain joins TRBV20-1 and TRBJ2-1; no definite D call. From germline, CDR1 is DFQATT and CDR2 SNEGSKA (reference sequence). The CDR3 is 13 amino acids. Trimming removed 1 base at V and 7 bases at J, with 11 bases between. The CDR3 bases are TGCAGTGCTAGAGGAGGTTGGGGAAATGAGCAGTTCTTC. It translates to CSARGGWGNEQFF.

The chain links TRBV9 to TRBJ2-1, with D maybe TRBD1 (6 bases). CDR1 is SGDLS, CDR2 YYNGEE, per germline. The CDR3 sequence is 15 residues long. Trimming took off 4 bases at V and 3 bases at J, with 14 bases between the two ends. The CDR3 region has the DNA TGTGCCAGCAGCCCGGATCAGGGGCACTACAATGAGCAGTTCTTC. As protein: CASSPDQGHYNEQFF.

This clonotype has just a few counts. This chain uses TRBV12-3 or TRBV12-4 with TRBJ2-1; weak D call: TRBD2 (5 bases). The ends were cut back, 1 base at V and 4 bases at J, with 17 bases in the middle. This CDR3 contains 17 residues. This CDR3 is CASSLESLGRRYNEQFF. The CDR3 DNA follows: TGTGCCAGCAGTTTAGAATCTCTGGGAAGGAGGTACAATGAGCAGTTCTTC.